The clone carrying this T cell receptor (beta chain) was seen a handful of times. Its antigen is undetermined. The data are from a study of early T cells in non-severe SARS-CoV-2 infection. Attachment of unique molecular identifiers was made to individual cDNA molecules. TCRdb recomputed calls from the 5' RACE reads with MiXCR, one row per CDR3 protein. The profile shows tens of thousands of distinct CDR3 sequences, over 7% of them singletons. General study points: Private and CD4 specificities were missed by VDJdb matching, which favored anti-spike CD8 responses.

This clonotype was obtained from an adult who was a healthcare worker with PCR-confirmed SARS-CoV-2 infection or an uninfected control (not recorded which). Input material: whole blood.

The CDR3 DNA sequence: TGTGCCAGCAGAACGGGTTTCTCCTACGAGCAGTACTTC. It codes for CASRTGFSYEQYF. The V call is TRBV28, the J call TRBJ2-7; no definite D call. V gave up 6 bases and J gave up 0 bases, with 9 bases separating them. Germline V CDR1 and CDR2: MDHEN, SYDVKM. CDR3 length: 13 amino acids.